This entry lists 9 T cell receptor beta chains sequenced from one sample in a study of OX40 agonist ivuxolimab in advanced cancers. Data came from immunoSEQ multiplex PCR; TCRdb stores just in-frame clones and leaves some out. This table holds 70,000 or so clones, roughly 90% found once. The sequencing here drew on CD4+ or CD8+ T cells sorted from blood, taken in a trial of the OX40 agonist ivuxolimab. Receptor source: an adult with an advanced solid tumor such as melanoma, head and neck, liver or kidney cancer.

The rearrangement joins TRBV25-1 to TRBJ2-1; 13 bases agree with TRBD2. The CDR3 extends over 17 amino acids. Germline CDR1 MGHDK, CDR2 SYGVNS. The ends lost 2 bases at V and 4 bases at J; junction bases unmatched: 5. The CDR3 bases are TGTGCCAGCAGTGAACCACTAGCGGGGGGGATTTACAATGAGCAGTTCTTC. This gives the protein CASSEPLAGGIYNEQFF.

A word on this clone: Its ends do not fully match the called genes, so a read error is possible. This rearrangement joins TRBV2 to TRBJ2-7; D might be TRBD2 (5 bases). The germline V gene has CDR1 SNHLY and CDR2 FYNNEI. The CDR3 totals 15 residues. CDR3 loop: CASSGGHPTSYGQYF. The CDR3, as DNA: TGTGCCAGCAGTGGAGGGCATCCCACATCCTACGGGCAGTACTTC.

The J gene is TRBJ2-1, the V gene TRBV6-4; D gene uncertain. V was clipped by 2 bases and J by 9 bases, with 5 bases between them. The CDR3 runs to 11 residues. Germline V gives CDR1 MRHNA, CDR2 SNTAGT. DNA of the CDR3: TGTGCCAGCAGTGACGCCGGTGAGCAGTTCTTC. This gives the protein CASSDAGEQFF.

V is TRBV9 and J is TRBJ2-1; no firm D call. The CDR3 contains 12 residues. Looked up from germline, CDR1 is SGDLS and CDR2 is YYNGEE. V was trimmed by 4 bases and J by 6 bases, leaving 8 bases between them. This CDR3 reads CASSPGGNEQFF. The CDR3 region has the DNA TGTGCCAGCAGCCCGGGTGGCAATGAGCAGTTCTTC.

This chain joins TRBV27 and TRBJ2-3; 14 nucleotides align to TRBD2. The junction had 8 bases not matched to a gene; V was cut back by 7 bases and J by 2 bases. CDR1 and CDR2 (germline): MNHEY, SMNVEV (reference sequence). This CDR3 region has 17 residues. CDR3 sequence (DNA): TGTGCCAGCACGCGACTAGCGGGGGGGCTTAACACAGATACGCAGTATTTT. Amino acid sequence: CASTRLAGGLNTDTQYF.

Written as DNA, the CDR3 is TGTGCCAGCAGCGTAGGAGGTGGGGATATGAATGAGCAGTTCTTC. As protein: CASSVGGGDMNEQFF. This chain connects TRBV9 to TRBJ2-1; D gene ambiguous. CDR1 SGDLS and CDR2 YYNGEE come from the germline V gene. Trimming took 0 bases from V and 7 from J, leaving 14 bases between them. The CDR3 has 15 residues.

The chain combines TRBV6-5 with TRBJ2-3, with D tentatively TRBD2 (5 bases). Per the germline V gene, CDR1 is MNHEY and CDR2 is SVGAGI. The CDR3 has 15 residues. With 4 bases removed from V and 1 base from J, the gap between germline ends came to 12 bases. The DNA for the CDR3 is TGTGCCAGCAGTTTCTCGGGGATGGGCACAGATACGCAGTATTTT. As protein: CASSFSGMGTDTQYF.

The genes are TRBV27 and TRBJ2-7; 7 bases line up with TRBD1. Germline CDR1 and CDR2: MNHEY and SMNVEV (reference sequence). V trimming: 2 bases; J trimming: 7 bases; junction bases outside the gene matches: 8. The CDR3 contains 14 residues. CDR3 sequence: CASSLGPTGVEQYF. The CDR3 DNA reads as TGTGCCAGCAGTTTAGGACCAACAGGGGTGGAGCAGTACTTC.

The rearrangement links TRBV13 to TRBJ2-3, with TRBD1 identical over 7 bases. The CDR3 runs 15 residues. V lost 5 bases and J lost 0; bases outside the gene matches: 5. Germline V CDR1 and CDR2: PRHDT, FYEKMQ (reference sequence). The CDR3 DNA follows: TGTGCCAGCAGCCCCCAGGGACAGAGCACAGATACGCAGTATTTT. Encoded protein: CASSPQGQSTDTQYF. The full variable domain, rest sourced from reference TRBV13 and TRBJ2-3, is AAGVIQSPRHLIKEKRETATLKCYPIPRHDTVYWYQQGPGQDPQFLISFYEKMQSDKGSIPDRFSAQQFSDYHSELNMSSLELGDSALYFCASSPQGQSTDTQYFGPGTRLTVL.